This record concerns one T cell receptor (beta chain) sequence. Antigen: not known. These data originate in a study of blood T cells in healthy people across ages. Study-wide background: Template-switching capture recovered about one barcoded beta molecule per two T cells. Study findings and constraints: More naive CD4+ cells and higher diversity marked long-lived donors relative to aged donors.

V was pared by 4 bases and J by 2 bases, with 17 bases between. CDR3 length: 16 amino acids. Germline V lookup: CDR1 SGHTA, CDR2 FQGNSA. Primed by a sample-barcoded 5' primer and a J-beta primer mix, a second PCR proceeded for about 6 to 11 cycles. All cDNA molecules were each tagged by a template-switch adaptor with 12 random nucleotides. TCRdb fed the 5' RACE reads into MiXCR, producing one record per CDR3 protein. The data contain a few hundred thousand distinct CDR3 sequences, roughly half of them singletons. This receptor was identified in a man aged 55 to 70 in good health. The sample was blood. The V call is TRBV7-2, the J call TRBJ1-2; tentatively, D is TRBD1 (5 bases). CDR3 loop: CASSSPGGVANYGYTF. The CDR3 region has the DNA TGTGCCAGCAGCTCGCCGGGGGGGGTCGCCAACTATGGCTACACCTTC.